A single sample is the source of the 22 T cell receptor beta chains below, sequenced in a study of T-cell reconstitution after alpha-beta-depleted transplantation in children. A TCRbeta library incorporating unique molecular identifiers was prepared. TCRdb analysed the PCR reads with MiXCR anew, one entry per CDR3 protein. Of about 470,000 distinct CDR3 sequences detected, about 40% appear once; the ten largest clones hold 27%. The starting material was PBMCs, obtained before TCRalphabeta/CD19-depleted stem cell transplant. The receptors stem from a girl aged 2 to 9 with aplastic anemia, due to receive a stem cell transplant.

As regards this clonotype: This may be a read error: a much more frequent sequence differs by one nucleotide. The CDR3 spells CASRQGIGSWQFF. CDR3 nucleotides: TGCGCCAGCAGGCAAGGAATTGGGTCGTGGCAGTTCTTC. The chain recombines TRBV4-3 with TRBJ2-1; no firm D call. CDR3 size: 13 residues. Germline CDR1 LGHNA, CDR2 YSLEER.

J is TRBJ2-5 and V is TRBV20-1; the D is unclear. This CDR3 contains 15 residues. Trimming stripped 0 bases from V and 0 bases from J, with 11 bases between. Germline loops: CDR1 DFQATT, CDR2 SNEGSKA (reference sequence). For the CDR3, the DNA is TGCAGTGCTAGAGATCACGCAGGATACCAAGAGACCCAGTACTTC. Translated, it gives CSARDHAGYQETQYF.

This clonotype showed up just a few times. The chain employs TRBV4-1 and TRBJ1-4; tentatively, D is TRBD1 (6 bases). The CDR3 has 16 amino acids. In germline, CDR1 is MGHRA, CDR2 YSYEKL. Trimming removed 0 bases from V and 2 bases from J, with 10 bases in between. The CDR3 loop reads CASSQEGAETNEKLFF. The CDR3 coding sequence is TGCGCCAGCAGCCAAGAGGGGGCGGAGACTAATGAAAAACTGTTTTTT.

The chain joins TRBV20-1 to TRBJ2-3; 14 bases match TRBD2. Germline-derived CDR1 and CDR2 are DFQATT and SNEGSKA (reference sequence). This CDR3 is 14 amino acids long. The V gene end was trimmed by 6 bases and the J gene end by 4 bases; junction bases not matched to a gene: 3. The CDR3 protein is CSATGLAGADTQYF. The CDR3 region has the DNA TGCAGTGCCACGGGACTAGCGGGGGCAGATACGCAGTATTTT.

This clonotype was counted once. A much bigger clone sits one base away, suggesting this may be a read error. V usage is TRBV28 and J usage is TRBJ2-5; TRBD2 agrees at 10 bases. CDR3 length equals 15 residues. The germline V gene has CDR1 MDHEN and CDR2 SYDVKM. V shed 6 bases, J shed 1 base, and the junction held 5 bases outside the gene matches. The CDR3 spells CASSPSGSFQETQYF. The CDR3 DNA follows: TGTGCCAGCAGCCCTAGCGGGAGTTTCCAAGAGACCCAGTACTTC.

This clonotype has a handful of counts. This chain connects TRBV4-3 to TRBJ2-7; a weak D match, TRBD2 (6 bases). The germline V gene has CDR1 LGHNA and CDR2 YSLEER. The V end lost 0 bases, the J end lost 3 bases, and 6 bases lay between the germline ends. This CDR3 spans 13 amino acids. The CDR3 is CASSQEGGYEQYF. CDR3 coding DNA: TGCGCCAGCAGCCAAGAGGGGGGCTACGAGCAGTACTTC.

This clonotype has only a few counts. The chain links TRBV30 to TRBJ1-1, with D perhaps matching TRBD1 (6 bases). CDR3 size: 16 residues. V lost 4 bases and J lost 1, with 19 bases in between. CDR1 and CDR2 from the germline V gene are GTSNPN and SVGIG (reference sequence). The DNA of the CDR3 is TGTGCCTGGATCAGCGGGGGCGCATGGGAGAACACTGAAGCTTTCTTT. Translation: CAWISGGAWENTEAFF. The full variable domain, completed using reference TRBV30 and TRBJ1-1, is SQTIHQWPATLVQPVGSPLSLECTVEGTSNPNLYWYRQAAGRGLQLLFYSVGIGQISSEVPQNLSASRPQDRQFILSSKKLLLSDSGFYLCAWISGGAWENTEAFFGQGTRLTVV.

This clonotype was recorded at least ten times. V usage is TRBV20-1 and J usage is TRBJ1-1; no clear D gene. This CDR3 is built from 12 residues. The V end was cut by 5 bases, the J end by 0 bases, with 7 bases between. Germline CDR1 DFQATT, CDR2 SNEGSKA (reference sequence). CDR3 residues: CSARLVNTEAFF. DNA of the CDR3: TGCAGTGCTCGCTTGGTGAACACTGAAGCTTTCTTT.

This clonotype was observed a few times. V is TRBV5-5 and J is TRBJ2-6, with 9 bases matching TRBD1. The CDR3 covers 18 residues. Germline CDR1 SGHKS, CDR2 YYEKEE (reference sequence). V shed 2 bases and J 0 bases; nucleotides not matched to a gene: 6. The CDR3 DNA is TGTGCCAGCAGCTTCATTACAGGGGGCGTCTCTGGGGCCAACGTCCTGACTTTC. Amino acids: CASSFITGGVSGANVLTF.

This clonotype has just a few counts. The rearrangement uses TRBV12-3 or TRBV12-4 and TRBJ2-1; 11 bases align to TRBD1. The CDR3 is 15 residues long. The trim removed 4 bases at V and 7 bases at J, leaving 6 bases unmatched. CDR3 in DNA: TGTGCCAGCAGTTACAGGACAGGGGGCCGGAATGAGCAGTTCTTC. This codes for CASSYRTGGRNEQFF.

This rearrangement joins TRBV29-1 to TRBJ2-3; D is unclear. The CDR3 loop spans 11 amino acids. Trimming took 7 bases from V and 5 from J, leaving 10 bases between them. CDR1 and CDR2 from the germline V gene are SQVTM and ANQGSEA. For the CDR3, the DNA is TGCAGCGGGATCCACCTAGATACGCAGTATTTT. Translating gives CSGIHLDTQYF.

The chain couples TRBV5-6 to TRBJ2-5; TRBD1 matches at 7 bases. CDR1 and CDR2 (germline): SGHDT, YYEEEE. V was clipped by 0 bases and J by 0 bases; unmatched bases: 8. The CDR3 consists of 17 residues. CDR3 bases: TGTGCCAGCAGCTTGGGACCGCCGACAGGGTACCAAGAGACCCAGTACTTC. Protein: CASSLGPPTGYQETQYF.

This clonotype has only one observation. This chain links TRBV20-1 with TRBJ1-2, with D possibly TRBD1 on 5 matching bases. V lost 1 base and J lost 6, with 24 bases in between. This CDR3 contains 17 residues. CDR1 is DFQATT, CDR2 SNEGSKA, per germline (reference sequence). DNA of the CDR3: TGCAGTGCTAGAGCGCCCGCAGCACAGGCCGGGGAAGATGGCTACACCTTC. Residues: CSARAPAAQAGEDGYTF.

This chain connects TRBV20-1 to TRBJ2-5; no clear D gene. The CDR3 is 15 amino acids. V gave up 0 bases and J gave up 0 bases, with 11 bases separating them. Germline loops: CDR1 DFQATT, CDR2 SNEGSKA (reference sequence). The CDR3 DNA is TGCAGTGCTAGAGATGGTACGGAAAACCAAGAGACCCAGTACTTC. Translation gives CSARDGTENQETQYF.

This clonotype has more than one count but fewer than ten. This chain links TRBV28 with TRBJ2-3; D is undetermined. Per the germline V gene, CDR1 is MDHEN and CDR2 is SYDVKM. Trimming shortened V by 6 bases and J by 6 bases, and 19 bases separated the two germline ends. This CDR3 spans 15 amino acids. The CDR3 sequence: CASSKFTGPVDTQYF. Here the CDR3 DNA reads TGTGCCAGCAGCAAGTTCACGGGTCCCGTGGATACGCAGTATTTT.

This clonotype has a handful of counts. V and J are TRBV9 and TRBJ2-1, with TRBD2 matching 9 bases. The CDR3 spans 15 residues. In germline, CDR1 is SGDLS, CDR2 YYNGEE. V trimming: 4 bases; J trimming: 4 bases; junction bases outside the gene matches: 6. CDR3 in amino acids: CASSRLADQYNEQFF. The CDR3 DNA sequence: TGTGCCAGCAGCCGACTAGCGGACCAATACAATGAGCAGTTCTTC. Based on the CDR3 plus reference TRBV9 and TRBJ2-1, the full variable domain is DSGVTQTPKHLITATGQRVTLRCSPRSGDLSVYWYQQSLDQGLQFLIQYYNGEERAKGNILERFSAQQFPDLHSELNLSSLELGDSALYFCASSRLADQYNEQFFGPGTRLTVL.

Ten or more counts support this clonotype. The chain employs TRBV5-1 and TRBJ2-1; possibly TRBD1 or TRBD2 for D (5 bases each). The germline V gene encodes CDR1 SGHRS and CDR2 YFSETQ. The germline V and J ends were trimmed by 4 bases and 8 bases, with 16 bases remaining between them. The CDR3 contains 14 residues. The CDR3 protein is CASSQTGTRDEQFF. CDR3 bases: TGCGCCAGCAGCCAAACCGGGACCAGGGATGAGCAGTTCTTC.

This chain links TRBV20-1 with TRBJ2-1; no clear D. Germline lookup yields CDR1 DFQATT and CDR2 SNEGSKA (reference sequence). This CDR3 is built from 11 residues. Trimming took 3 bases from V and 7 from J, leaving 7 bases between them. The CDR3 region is CSASVGNEQFF. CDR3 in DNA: TGCAGTGCTAGCGTCGGGAATGAGCAGTTCTTC.

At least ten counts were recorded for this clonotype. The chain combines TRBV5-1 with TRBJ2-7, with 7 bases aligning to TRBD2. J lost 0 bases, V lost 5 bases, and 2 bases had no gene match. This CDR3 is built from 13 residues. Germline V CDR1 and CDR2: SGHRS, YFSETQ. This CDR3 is CASRRGDSYEQYF. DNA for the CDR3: TGCGCCAGCAGACGGGGGGACTCCTACGAGCAGTACTTC. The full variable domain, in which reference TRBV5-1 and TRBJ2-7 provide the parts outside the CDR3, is KAGVTQTPRYLIKTRGQQVTLSCSPISGHRSVSWYQQTPGQGLQFLFEYFSETQRNKGNFPGRFSGRQFSNSRSEMNVSTLELGDSALYLCASRRGDSYEQYFGPGTRLTVT.

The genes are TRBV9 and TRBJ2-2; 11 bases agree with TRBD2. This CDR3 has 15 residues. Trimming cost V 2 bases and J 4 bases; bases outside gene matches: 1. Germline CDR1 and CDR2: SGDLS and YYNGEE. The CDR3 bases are TGTGCCAGCAGCGTGACTAGCGGGGTCACCGGGGAGCTGTTTTTT. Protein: CASSVTSGVTGELFF.

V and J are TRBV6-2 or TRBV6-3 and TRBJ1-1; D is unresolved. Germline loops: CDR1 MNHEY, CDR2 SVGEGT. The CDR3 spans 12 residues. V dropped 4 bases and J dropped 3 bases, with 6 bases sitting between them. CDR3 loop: CASSSGHTEAFF. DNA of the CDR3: TGTGCCAGCAGTTCAGGTCACACTGAAGCTTTCTTT.

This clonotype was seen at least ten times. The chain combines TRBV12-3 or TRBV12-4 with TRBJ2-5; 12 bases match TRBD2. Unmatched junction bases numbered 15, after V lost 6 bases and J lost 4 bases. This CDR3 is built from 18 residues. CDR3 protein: CASSPRGGPGLAGETQYF. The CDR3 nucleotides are TGTGCCAGCAGCCCCAGGGGGGGACCGGGACTAGCGGGAGAGACCCAGTACTTC.